What follows describes a single TCR beta chain. The antigen remains unidentified. The PCR was carried out with 60 Vbeta primers and 13 Jbeta primers. Repertoires were generated with immunoSEQ multiplex PCR, while TCRdb's copy carries only in-frame clones and drops some. Its table records around 75,000 clones. This record comes from a study of cytomegalovirus exposure and HLA in healthy donors. Overall study results and limits: The investigators catalogued 150 to 200 TCR beta chains as cytomegalovirus-associated. There were some public TCRs occurring in many donors, but most TCR sequences were rare.

Donors showed nominal health when sampled, although they likely had unrecorded immune exposures. Germline-derived CDR1 and CDR2 are MGHRA and YSYEKL. The CDR3 is 15 residues long. The V and J ends lost 0 bases and 5 bases respectively, with 10 bases between them. This sequence joins TRBV4-1 and TRBJ1-4, with D unclear. This sequence originates from a man aged 50-60 years in good health and CMV-seropositive. Sequences were obtained from PBMCs. CDR3: CASSQEALVNEKLFF. CDR3 bases: TGCGCCAGCAGCCAAGAGGCCCTTGTCAATGAAAAACTGTTTTTT.